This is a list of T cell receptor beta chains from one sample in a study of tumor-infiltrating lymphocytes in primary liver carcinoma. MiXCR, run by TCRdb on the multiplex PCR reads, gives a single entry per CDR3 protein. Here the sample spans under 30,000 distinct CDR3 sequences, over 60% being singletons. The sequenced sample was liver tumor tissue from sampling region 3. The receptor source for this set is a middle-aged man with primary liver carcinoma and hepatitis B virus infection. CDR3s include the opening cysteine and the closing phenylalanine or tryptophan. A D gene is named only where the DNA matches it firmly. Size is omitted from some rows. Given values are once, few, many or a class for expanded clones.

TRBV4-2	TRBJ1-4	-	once	CASSQESRGKGSATNEKLFF	TGTGCCAGCAGTCAAGAGTCTAGGGGAAAGGGGTCTGCAACTAATGAAAAACTGTTTTTT
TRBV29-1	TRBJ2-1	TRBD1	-	CSASPGGNEQSF	TGCAGCGCCAGCCCAGGGGGAAATGAGCAGTCCTTC
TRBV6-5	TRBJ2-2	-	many	CVSSYAVDGTGELFF	TGTGTCAGCAGTTACGCAGTGGACGGCACCGGGGAGCTGTTTTTT
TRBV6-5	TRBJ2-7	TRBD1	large	CASRPGQAASFYEQYF	TGTGCCAGCAGGCCCGGACAGGCAGCATCCTTTTACGAGCAGTACTTC
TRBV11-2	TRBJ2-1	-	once	CASSLYRLASVQFF	TGTGCCAGCAGCTTATACCGGCTAGCTAGTGTGCAATTCTTC
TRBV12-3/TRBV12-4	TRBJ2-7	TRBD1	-	CASSLGQGAKYKLYF	TGTGCCAGCAGTTTAGGACAGGGGGCCAAGTACAAGCTGTACTTC
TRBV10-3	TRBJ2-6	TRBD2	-	CAISAAWGSGVNVLTF	TGTGCCATCAGTGCTGCTTGGGGAAGCGGGGTCAACGTCCTGACTTTC
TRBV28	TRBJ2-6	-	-	CASKSDSSGANVLTF	TGTGCCAGCAAATCGGACTCATCTGGGGCCAACGTCCTGACTTTC
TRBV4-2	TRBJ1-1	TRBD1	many	CASSTHRDRGIFNTEAFF	TGTGCCAGCAGCACTCACCGGGACAGGGGAATTTTCAACACTGAAGCTTTCTTT
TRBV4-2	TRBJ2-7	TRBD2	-	CASSGKPGLAGGLQEQYF	TGCGCCAGCAGTGGAAAACCGGGACTAGCGGGAGGGCTACAAGAGCAGTACTTC
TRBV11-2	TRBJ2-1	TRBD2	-	CASSPKREGLGEQLF	TGTGCCAGCAGCCCCAAGCGGGAGGGATTGGGTGAGCAGCTTTTC
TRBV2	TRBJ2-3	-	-	CTSSEAIPREGDTQYF	TGTACCAGCAGTGAAGCGATACCGCGGGAAGGAGATACGCAGTATTTT
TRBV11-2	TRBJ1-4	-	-	CANSLDGFTNEKLFF	TGTGCCAACAGCTTAGACGGGTTCACCAATGAAAAACTGTTTTTT
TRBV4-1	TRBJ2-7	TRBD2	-	CASSQELAGRYGQYF	TGCGCCAGCAGCCAAGAACTAGCGGGAAGATACGGGCAGTACTTC
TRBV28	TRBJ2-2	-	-	CASLRGARSGELLF	TGTGCTAGCCTTAGGGGGGCTCGGTCCGGGGAGCTGCTTTTT
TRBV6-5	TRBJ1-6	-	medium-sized	CASSLRAVSPLHF	TGTGCCAGCAGTTTACGGGCGGTTTCACCCCTCCACTTT
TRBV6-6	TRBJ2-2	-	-	CAATSLGVTGELFF	TGTGCCGCCACCTCCCTGGGGGTCACCGGGGAGCTGTTTTTT
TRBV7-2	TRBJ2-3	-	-	CAGSFQGTTDTQYF	TGTGCCGGCAGCTTTCAGGGAACCACAGATACGCAGTATTTT
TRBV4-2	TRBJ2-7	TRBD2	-	CASSGKPGLAEGPYEQYF	TGTGCCAGTAGTGGAAAACCGGGACTAGCGGAAGGGCCATACGAGCAGTACTTC
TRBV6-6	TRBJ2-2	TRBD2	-	CASSPPMGLAGPSNTGELFF	TGTGCCAGCAGTCCGCCCATGGGACTAGCGGGGCCATCGAACACCGGGGAGCTGTTTTTT
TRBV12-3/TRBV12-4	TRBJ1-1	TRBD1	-	CTSSKGAGTEAFF	TGTACTAGCAGTAAGGGGGCAGGGACTGAGGCTTTCTTT
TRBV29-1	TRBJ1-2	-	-	CAVVQGNGYTF	TGCGCCGTTGTCCAAGGGAATGGCTACACGTTC
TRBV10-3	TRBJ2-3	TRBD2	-	CAMSDVAGSDTQYF	TGTGCCATGAGTGACGTAGCGGGATCAGACACGCAGTATTTC
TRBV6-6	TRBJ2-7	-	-	CVSSYSGKPTYELYF	TGTGTCAGCAGTTACTCCGGAAAACCTACCTACGAGCTGTACTTC
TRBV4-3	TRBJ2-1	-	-	CASRQDRVDTYNEQLF	TGCGCCAGCAGGCAAGATAGAGTAGACACCTATAATGAGCAGCTCTTC
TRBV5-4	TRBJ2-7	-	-	CASSLFTGPDSYERYF	TGTGCCAGCAGCTTGTTTACGGGTCCCGATTCCTACGAGCGGTACTTC
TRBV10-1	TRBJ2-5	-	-	CACSDHVKETQYF	TGCGCCTGCAGTGACCACGTAAAAGAGACCCAGTACTTC
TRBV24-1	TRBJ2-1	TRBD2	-	CGTCDLEGASGISEQFF	TGTGGCACCTGTGATTTAGAAGGGGCTAGCGGGATAAGTGAGCAGTTCTTC
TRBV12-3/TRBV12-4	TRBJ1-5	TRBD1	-	CVSSRTGSNQPQHF	TGTGTCAGCAGTAGGACAGGGAGCAATCAGCCCCAGCACTTT
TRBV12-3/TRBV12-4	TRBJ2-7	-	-	CASNMRIGGSYEQYF	TGTGCCAGCAATATGAGGATAGGGGGGTCCTACGAGCAGTACTTC
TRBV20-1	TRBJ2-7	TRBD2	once	CSASPLGTSGGSYEQYF	TGCAGTGCTAGTCCCCTAGGGACTAGCGGGGGATCCTACGAGCAGTACTTC
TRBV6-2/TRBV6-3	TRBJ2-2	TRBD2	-	CSTGSGRPGTGELFF	TGTTCTACGGGTAGCGGGAGACCAGGCACCGGGGAGCTGTTTTTT
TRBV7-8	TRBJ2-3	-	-	CTSSLTPRRDTQYF	TGTACCAGCAGCTTAACCCCCCGAAGAGATACGCAGTATTTT
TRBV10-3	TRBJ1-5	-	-	CAITEYEDDQPQHF	TGTGCCATCACTGAGTATGAGGACGATCAGCCCCAGCATTTC
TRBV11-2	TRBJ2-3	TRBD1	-	CANSLKQGARTDMQYF	TGTGCCAACAGCTTAAAACAGGGGGCTAGGACAGATATGCAATATTTT